One sample yielded the 13 T cell receptor beta chains listed below, sequenced in a study of T cells in Graves' hyperthyroidism and ophthalmopathy. RNA transcripts served as the template for amplifying TCR beta CDR3 regions. HTBI primers were used for first-round RT-PCR of the TCR CDR3. TCRdb itself ran the multiplex PCR reads through MiXCR, one entry per CDR3 protein. The sample has 300,000 to 500,000 distinct CDR3 sequences; more than 13% are singletons. Sample: blood. These receptors all come from a man aged 45-65 years with Graves' ophthalmopathy.

V and J are TRBV2 and TRBJ2-7; 12 nucleotides match TRBD2. Per germline, CDR1 SNHLY and CDR2 FYNNEI. This CDR3 has 15 amino acids. Germline trimming cut 6 bases from V and 4 bases from J; bases unmatched to any gene: 7. Here the CDR3 DNA reads TGTGCCAGCAGCGAAAGACTAGCGGGAGTGTACGAGCAGTACTTC. This gives the protein CASSERLAGVYEQYF.

The sample holds a few counts of this clonotype. The rearrangement joins TRBV14 to TRBJ2-7; 10 bases agree with TRBD2. Unmatched junction bases numbered 12, after V lost 4 bases and J lost 3 bases. The germline CDR1 and CDR2 sequences are SGHDN and FVKESK. CDR3 length: 17 residues. CDR3 sequence reads: CASSPDWALAGLYEQYF. The CDR3 bases are TGTGCCAGCAGCCCAGATTGGGCACTAGCGGGGCTCTACGAGCAGTACTTC. Using reference TRBV14 and TRBJ2-7 for the parts outside the CDR3, the full variable domain is EAGVTQFPSHSVIEKGQTVTLRCDPISGHDNLYWYRRVMGKEIKFLLHFVKESKQDESGMPNNRFLAERTGGTYSTLKVQPAELEDSGVYFCASSPDWALAGLYEQYFGPGTRLTVT.

This clonotype was picked up many times. The V gene is TRBV24-1, the J gene TRBJ2-7, with 8 bases aligning to TRBD1. The V gene's germline CDR1 is KGHDR and CDR2 SFDVKD. This CDR3 region has 16 residues. Losses at the gene ends were 0 bases for V and 1 base for J; bases not matched to a gene: 4. CDR3 nucleotides: TGTGCCACCAGTGATTTGCGGCGGGACAGGTCCTACGAGCAGTACTTC. Its translation: CATSDLRRDRSYEQYF.

The sample holds many counts of this clonotype. The chain links TRBV5-1 to TRBJ1-1; TRBD1 might be the D (5 bases). Per germline, CDR1 SGHRS and CDR2 YFSETQ. V lost 0 bases and J 5 bases, leaving 11 bases between the germline ends. CDR3 size: 14 residues. CDR3 residues: CASSLGRDETEAFF. As DNA, the CDR3 is TGCGCCAGCAGCTTGGGCAGGGACGAGACTGAAGCTTTCTTT.

This clonotype has at least ten counts. The rearrangement links TRBV30 to TRBJ2-6; the D call may be TRBD1 or TRBD2 (6 bases each). Germline loops: CDR1 GTSNPN, CDR2 SVGIG (reference sequence). The CDR3 totals 13 residues. Trimming removed 0 bases from V and 8 bases from J, with 8 bases in between. CDR3 sequence (DNA): TGTGCCTGGAGTGTAGGGGGGACCAACGTCCTGACTTTC. This gives the protein CAWSVGGTNVLTF.

This clonotype turned up a few times. A read error may account for a junction end that differs from germline. The rearrangement joins TRBV6-5 to TRBJ2-4; D might be TRBD2 (5 bases). The CDR3 sequence is 16 residues long. Germline CDR1 reads MNHEY; CDR2 reads SVGAGI. The CDR3 sequence is CASSNSRPGAKNIQYF. DNA for the CDR3: TGTGCCAGCAGTAACTCCCGACCGGGGGCCAAAAACATTCAGTACTTC.

This clonotype was seen at least ten times. This chain joins TRBV27 and TRBJ2-2; D not resolved. This CDR3 spans 13 amino acids. V dropped 3 bases and J dropped 1 base, with 3 bases sitting between them. Germline lookup yields CDR1 MNHEY and CDR2 SMNVEV (reference sequence). CDR3 amino acids: CASSFRNTGELFF. The CDR3 DNA follows: TGTGCCAGCAGTTTCAGGAACACCGGGGAGCTGTTTTTT.

This clonotype was recorded at least ten times. The rearrangement joins TRBV5-1 to TRBJ2-6; tentatively, D is TRBD2 (5 bases). CDR3 length: 16 amino acids. The germline V and J ends were trimmed by 1 base and 0 bases, with 8 bases remaining between them. From germline, CDR1 is SGHRS and CDR2 YFSETQ. The CDR3 region is CASSLPSSSGANVLTF. CDR3 sequence (DNA): TGCGCCAGCAGCTTGCCTAGCAGCTCTGGGGCCAACGTCCTGACTTTC.

This clonotype was seen repeatedly, ten times or more. The chain carries TRBV27 and TRBJ2-7; 9 nucleotides agree with TRBD2. V shed 6 bases, J shed 6 bases, and the junction held 12 bases outside the gene matches. Germline V gives CDR1 MNHEY, CDR2 SMNVEV (reference sequence). The CDR3 covers 15 residues. This chain's CDR3 is CASSPRLAVLGEQYF. CDR3 sequence (DNA): TGTGCCAGCAGCCCTAGACTAGCGGTTCTAGGCGAGCAGTACTTC.

In the case of this clonotype: A single base separates this from a much larger clone, so it may be a read error. The rearrangement links TRBV3-1 to TRBJ1-6, with TRBD1 as a possible D gene (5 bases). The CDR3 runs to 15 residues. The germline CDR1 and CDR2 sequences are LGHDT and YNNKEL (reference sequence). Trimming removed 5 bases from V and 11 bases from J, with 19 bases in between. CDR3 DNA: TGTGCCAGCAGCGTCCTTGGGGCCGGAGACACACCCCTCCACTTT. Translating gives CASSVLGAGDTPLHF.

A word on this clonotype: It may be a read error: a sequence one base away is much more abundant. The chain joins TRBV2 to TRBJ2-7; possibly TRBD2 for D (5 bases). The CDR3 sequence is 13 residues long. The germline V gene has CDR1 SNHLY and CDR2 FYNNEI. CDR3 sequence (DNA): TGTGCCAGCAGAGAAGCGGATGCCTACGAGCAGTACTTC. Its protein product is CASREADAYEQYF.

The chain is built from TRBV29-1 and TRBJ2-7; 10 bases align to TRBD1. Trimming cost V 6 bases and J 5 bases; bases outside gene matches: 10. The CDR3 consists of 14 residues. Germline V gene data show CDR1 as SQVTM and CDR2 as ANQGSEA. The CDR3: CSVGSGTGVNEQYF. The CDR3 DNA sequence: TGCAGCGTCGGGTCGGGGACAGGGGTGAACGAGCAGTACTTC.

The chain joins TRBV2 to TRBJ2-2, with TRBD2 identical over 12 bases. Trimming removed 7 bases from V and 2 bases from J; junction bases left unmatched: 2. Germline CDR1 SNHLY, CDR2 FYNNEI. CDR3 length: 15 residues. CDR3 residues: CASKTSGSNTGELFF. DNA of the CDR3: TGTGCCAGCAAGACTAGCGGGAGTAACACCGGGGAGCTGTTTTTT.